The 8 T cell receptor beta chains in this list originate from one sample, sequenced in a study of T cells in Graves' hyperthyroidism and ophthalmopathy. There were TCR beta CDR3 regions amplified from RNA transcripts. HTBI primers drove first-round RT-PCR of the TCR CDR3. One entry per CDR3 protein results from TCRdb running MiXCR on the multiplex PCR reads. The repertoire holds around 500,000 distinct CDR3 sequences, with approximately 15% as singletons. The sequenced sample consisted of blood. The receptors originated from a woman between 18 and 29 years old with Graves' hyperthyroidism.

This clonotype was found many times. The chain combines TRBV6-1 with TRBJ1-2; 7 positions match TRBD1. V shed 5 bases, J shed 1 base, and the junction held 4 bases outside the gene matches. The CDR3 sequence is 14 residues long. From germline, CDR1 is MNHNS and CDR2 SASEGT. CDR3 protein: CASSSTGYNYGYTF. CDR3 nucleotide sequence: TGTGCCAGCAGTTCGACAGGGTATAACTATGGCTACACCTTC.

This clonotype was detected only a few times. The chain recombines TRBV20-1 with TRBJ2-6, with D uncertain. The CDR3 extends over 15 amino acids. Germline-derived CDR1 and CDR2 are DFQATT and SNEGSKA (reference sequence). V was pared by 3 bases and J by 1 base, with 10 bases between. The CDR3 reads CSASGLKSGANVLTF. The CDR3 DNA is TGCAGTGCTAGCGGCCTAAAATCTGGGGCCAACGTCCTGACTTTC.

This clonotype occurred many times. This CDR3 reads CSASGDRGGYQPQHF. In DNA form, the CDR3 reads TGCAGTGCTAGTGGGGACAGGGGAGGGTATCAGCCCCAGCATTTT. V usage is TRBV20-1 and J usage is TRBJ1-5; 10 nucleotides line up with TRBD1. This CDR3 contains 15 residues. The J segment lost 5 bases and the V segment lost 3 bases, leaving 7 bases of the junction unmatched. Germline lookup yields CDR1 DFQATT and CDR2 SNEGSKA (reference sequence).

The chain links TRBV19 to TRBJ2-5, with D possibly matching TRBD2 (5 bases). Trimming took off 3 bases at V and 5 bases at J, with 10 bases between the two ends. CDR1 is LNHDA, CDR2 SQIVND, per germline (reference sequence). There are 13 residues in the CDR3. In nucleotides, the CDR3 is TGTGCCAGTAGTATGGCGGGCGGCGAGACCCAGTACTTC. Amino acids: CASSMAGGETQYF.

There are many counts of this clonotype. The V and J genes are TRBV7-8 and TRBJ2-4; D might be TRBD1 or TRBD2, each matching 6 bases. This CDR3 region has 15 residues. The germline V and J ends were trimmed by 1 base and 3 bases, with 10 bases remaining between them. CDR1 and CDR2 (germline): SGHVS, FQNEAQ. The CDR3 loop reads CASSLDGGGKNIQYF. CDR3 DNA sequence: TGTGCCAGCAGCTTAGACGGAGGGGGCAAAAACATTCAGTACTTC.

At least ten counts were recorded for this clonotype. The chain has TRBV7-3 and TRBJ2-3, with TRBD2 matching over 9 bases. The germline CDR1 and CDR2 sequences are SGHTA and FQGTGA. J lost 1 base, V lost 3 bases, and 5 bases had no gene match. This CDR3 is 16 amino acids long. The CDR3 DNA is TGTGCCAGCAGCTTGGGGACTAGCCCGGGCACAGATACGCAGTATTTT. Protein product: CASSLGTSPGTDTQYF.

This clonotype was detected ten times or more. The chain combines TRBV5-1 with TRBJ2-1, with a weak D call TRBD1 (5 bases). In germline, CDR1 is SGHRS, CDR2 YFSETQ. V lost 3 bases, J lost 5 bases, and 12 bases lay in between. The CDR3 is made up of 14 amino acids. The chain's CDR3 is CASSSGQLNNEQFF. The CDR3 DNA reads as TGCGCCAGCAGCTCTGGACAACTTAACAATGAGCAGTTCTTC.

This clonotype came up many times. The V call is TRBV6-1, the J call TRBJ2-7; perhaps TRBD1 as D (6 bases). The germline V and J ends were trimmed by 7 bases and 0 bases, with 19 bases remaining between them. There are 16 residues in the CDR3. Germline values: CDR1 MNHNS, CDR2 SASEGT. This CDR3 is CASIDLDRFSSYEQYF. DNA of the CDR3: TGTGCCAGCATTGACCTGGACAGATTCTCCTCCTACGAGCAGTACTTC.